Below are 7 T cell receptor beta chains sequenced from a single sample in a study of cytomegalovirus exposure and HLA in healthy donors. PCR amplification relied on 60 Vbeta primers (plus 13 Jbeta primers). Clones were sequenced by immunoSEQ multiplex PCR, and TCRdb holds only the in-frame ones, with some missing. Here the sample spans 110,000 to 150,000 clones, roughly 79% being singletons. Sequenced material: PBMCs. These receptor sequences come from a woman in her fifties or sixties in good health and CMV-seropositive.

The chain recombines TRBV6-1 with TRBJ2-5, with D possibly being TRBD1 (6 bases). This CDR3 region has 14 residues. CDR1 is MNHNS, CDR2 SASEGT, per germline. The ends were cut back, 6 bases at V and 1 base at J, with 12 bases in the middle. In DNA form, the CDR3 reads TGTGCCAGCAGCGTTAACAGGGTCCAAGAGACCCAGTACTTC. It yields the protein CASSVNRVQETQYF.

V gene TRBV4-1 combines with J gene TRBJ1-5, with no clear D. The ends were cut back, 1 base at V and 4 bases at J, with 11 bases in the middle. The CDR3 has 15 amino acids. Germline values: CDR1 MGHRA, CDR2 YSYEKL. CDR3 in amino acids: CASSQASQQNQPQHF. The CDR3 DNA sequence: TGCGCCAGCAGCCAAGCTTCACAGCAAAATCAGCCCCAGCATTTT.

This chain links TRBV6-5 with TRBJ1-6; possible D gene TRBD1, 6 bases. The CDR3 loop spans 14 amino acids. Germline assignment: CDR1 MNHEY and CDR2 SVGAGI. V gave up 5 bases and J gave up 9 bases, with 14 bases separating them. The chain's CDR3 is CASSRDILSSPLHF. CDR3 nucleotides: TGTGCCAGCAGTCGGGACATTTTAAGTTCACCCCTCCACTTT.

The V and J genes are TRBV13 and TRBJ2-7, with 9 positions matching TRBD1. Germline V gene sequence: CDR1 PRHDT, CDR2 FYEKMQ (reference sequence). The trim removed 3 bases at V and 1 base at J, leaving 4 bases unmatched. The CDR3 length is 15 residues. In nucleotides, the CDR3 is TGTGCCAGCAGCTTTGGGACAGGGATGTCCTACGAGCAGTACTTC. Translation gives CASSFGTGMSYEQYF.

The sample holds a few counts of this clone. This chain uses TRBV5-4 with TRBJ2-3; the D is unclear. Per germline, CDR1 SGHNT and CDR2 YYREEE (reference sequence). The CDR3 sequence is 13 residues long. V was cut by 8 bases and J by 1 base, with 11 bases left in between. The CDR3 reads CASRFFGTDTQYF. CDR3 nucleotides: TGTGCCAGTAGATTTTTCGGCACAGATACGCAGTATTTT.

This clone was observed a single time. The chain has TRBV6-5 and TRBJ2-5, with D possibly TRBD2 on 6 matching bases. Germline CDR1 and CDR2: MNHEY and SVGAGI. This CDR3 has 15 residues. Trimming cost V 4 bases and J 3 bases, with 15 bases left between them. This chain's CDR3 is CASSSSWGRKETQYF. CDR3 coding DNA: TGTGCCAGCAGTTCCTCATGGGGGAGGAAAGAGACCCAGTACTTC.

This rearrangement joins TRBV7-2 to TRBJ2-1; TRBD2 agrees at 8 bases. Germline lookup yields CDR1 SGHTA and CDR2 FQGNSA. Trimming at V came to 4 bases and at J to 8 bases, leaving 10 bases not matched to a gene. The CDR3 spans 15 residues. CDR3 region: CASSSSSGRTDEQFF. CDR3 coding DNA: TGTGCCAGCAGCTCCTCGAGCGGGAGAACCGATGAGCAGTTCTTC.